A single sample is the source of the 4 T cell receptor beta chains below, sequenced in a study of OX40 agonist ivuxolimab in advanced cancers. Sequenced by immunoSEQ multiplex PCR; TCRdb stores in-frame clones only, minus some. The sample yields approximately 65,000 clones, about 92% seen once. This specimen consisted of CD4+ or CD8+ T cells sorted from blood, obtained in a trial of the OX40 agonist ivuxolimab. The receptors come from an adult with an advanced solid tumor such as melanoma, head and neck, liver or kidney cancer.

This chain connects TRBV6-5 to TRBJ2-4; D gene uncertain. Germline-derived CDR1 and CDR2 are MNHEY and SVGAGI. The CDR3 sequence is 14 residues long. V was trimmed by 6 bases and J by 6 bases, leaving 15 bases between them. The CDR3 here is CASRYDTTANIQYF. The DNA for the CDR3 is TGTGCCAGCAGATACGACACGACGGCAAACATTCAGTACTTC.

The CDR3 sequence: CASSALRGYTF. The DNA for the CDR3 is TGTGCCAGCAGCGCACTCCGTGGCTACACCTTC. This chain connects TRBV9 to TRBJ1-2; D unclear. Trimming left V 3 bases short and J 7 bases short, with 7 bases between. This CDR3 region has 11 residues. Germline V gene data show CDR1 as SGDLS and CDR2 as YYNGEE.

This clone was seen just once. The chain joins TRBV7-3 to TRBJ1-2; no clear D. Germline V gene data show CDR1 as SGHTA and CDR2 as FQGTGA. Trimming shortened V by 4 bases and J by 8 bases, and 8 bases separated the two germline ends. CDR3 length equals 11 residues. CDR3 region: CASSSPGGYTF. DNA of the CDR3: TGTGCCAGCAGCTCTCCGGGGGGCTACACCTTC.

The chain has TRBV19 and TRBJ2-4; perhaps D is TRBD1 or TRBD2 (5 bases each). Trimming took 7 bases from V and 5 from J, leaving 21 bases between them. The CDR3 spans 16 residues. Germline CDR1 and CDR2: LNHDA and SQIVND (reference sequence). As DNA, the CDR3 is TGTGCCAGTACCCCAATAGGGGACCAGGATCAAAACATTCAGTACTTC. Its translation: CASTPIGDQDQNIQYF.